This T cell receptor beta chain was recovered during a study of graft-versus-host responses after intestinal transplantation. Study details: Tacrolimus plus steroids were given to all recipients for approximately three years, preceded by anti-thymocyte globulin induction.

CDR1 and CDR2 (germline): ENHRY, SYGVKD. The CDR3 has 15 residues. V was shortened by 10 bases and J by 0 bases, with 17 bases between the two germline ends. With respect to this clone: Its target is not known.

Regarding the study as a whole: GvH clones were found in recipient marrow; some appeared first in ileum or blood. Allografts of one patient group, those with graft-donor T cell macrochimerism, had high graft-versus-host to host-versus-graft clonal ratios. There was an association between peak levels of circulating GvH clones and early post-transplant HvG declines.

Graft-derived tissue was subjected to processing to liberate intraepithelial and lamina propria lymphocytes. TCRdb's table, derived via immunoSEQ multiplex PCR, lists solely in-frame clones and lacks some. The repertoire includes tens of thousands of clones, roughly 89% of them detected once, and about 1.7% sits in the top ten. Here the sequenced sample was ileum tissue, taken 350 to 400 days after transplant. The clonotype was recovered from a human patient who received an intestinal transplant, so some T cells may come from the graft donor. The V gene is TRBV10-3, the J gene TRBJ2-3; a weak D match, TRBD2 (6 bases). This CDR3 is CATLDAGRSTDTQYF. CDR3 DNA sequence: TGTGCCACCCTCGATGCGGGAAGGAGCACAGATACGCAGTATTTT.